The clone carrying this TCR beta chain has ten or more counts. Its specificity is not known. None of the patients had undergone any treatment ahead of thyroid surgery. The entry originates in a study of metastatic and nonmetastatic thyroid tumors. Overall study context: The authors compared repertoires across blood and tumor or nodule tissue from malignant and benign thyroid patients. Study-level points and caveats: Malignant thyroid tumors reportedly exceeded benign nodules significantly in TCR beta diversity, with the difference appearing in blood and tumor.

Methods used by the authors: Using the CDR3 differences seen across clinicopathological groups, the authors built a distant-metastasis classifier for papillary thyroid cancer, which was meant to discriminate distant-metastatic patients. TCRdb reprocessed the PCR reads using MiXCR. TCRdb, rather than the study authors, made the V and J calls. The profile shows fewer than 35,000 clones, roughly a quarter of them singletons. The TCR originated in a female donor with papillary thyroid cancer or a benign thyroid nodule (not recorded which). Some clones in this sample may be carry-over from other donors' samples. Sequenced sample: blood.

The CDR3 spells CASSWSRGLVTEAFF. The CDR3 DNA is TGCGCCAGCAGCTGGAGCAGGGGGTTGGTCACTGAAGCTTTCTTT. The rearrangement joins TRBV5-1 to TRBJ1-1; 7 nucleotides align to TRBD1. Germline V gene lookup returns CDR1 SGHRS and CDR2 YFSETQ. V was clipped by 3 bases and J by 4 bases; unmatched bases: 9. This CDR3 has 15 residues. Combining the CDR3 with reference TRBV5-1 and TRBJ1-1 gives the whole variable domain KAGVTQTPRYLIKTRGQQVTLSCSPISGHRSVSWYQQTPGQGLQFLFEYFSETQRNKGNFPGRFSGRQFSNSRSEMNVSTLELGDSALYLCASSWSRGLVTEAFFGQGTRLTVV.